The present T cell receptor (beta chain) was sequenced within a study of blood T cells in healthy people across ages. A sample-barcoded 5' primer and a J-beta primer mix were used in a second PCR of roughly 7 to 12 cycles. TCRdb itself ran the 5' RACE reads through MiXCR, one entry per CDR3 protein. The sample includes around 1.7 million distinct CDR3 sequences, roughly 27% of them seen just once. The table lists this clonotype with a few counts. Per the germline V gene, CDR1 is WSHSY and CDR2 is SAAADI. Trimming cost V 7 bases and J 2 bases, with 6 bases left between them. The length of the CDR3 is 11 residues.

The sequence was collected from a woman under 40 in good health. The material sequenced was blood. The chain combines TRBV10-2 with TRBJ2-7; D gene uncertain. The CDR3 is CASMAAYEQYF. In DNA, the CDR3 is TGCGCCAGCATGGCGGCCTACGAGCAGTACTTC.